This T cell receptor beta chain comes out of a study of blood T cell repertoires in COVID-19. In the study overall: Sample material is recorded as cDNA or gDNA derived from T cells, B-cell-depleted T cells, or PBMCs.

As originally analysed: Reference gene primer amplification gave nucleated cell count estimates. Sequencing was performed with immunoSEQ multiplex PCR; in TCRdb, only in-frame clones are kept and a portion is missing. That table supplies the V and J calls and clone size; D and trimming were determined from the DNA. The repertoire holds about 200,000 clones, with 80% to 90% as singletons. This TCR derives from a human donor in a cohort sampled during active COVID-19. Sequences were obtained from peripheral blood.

The CDR3 nucleotides read TGTGCCAGCAGCATAAGTCCCGCTACCAACATTCAGTACTTC. This codes for CASSISPATNIQYF. The rearrangement joins TRBV11-2 to TRBJ2-4; D gene uncertain. This CDR3 contains 14 residues. Per the germline V gene, CDR1 is SGHAT and CDR2 is FQNNGV. Trimming removed 5 bases at V and 7 bases at J, with 15 bases between.